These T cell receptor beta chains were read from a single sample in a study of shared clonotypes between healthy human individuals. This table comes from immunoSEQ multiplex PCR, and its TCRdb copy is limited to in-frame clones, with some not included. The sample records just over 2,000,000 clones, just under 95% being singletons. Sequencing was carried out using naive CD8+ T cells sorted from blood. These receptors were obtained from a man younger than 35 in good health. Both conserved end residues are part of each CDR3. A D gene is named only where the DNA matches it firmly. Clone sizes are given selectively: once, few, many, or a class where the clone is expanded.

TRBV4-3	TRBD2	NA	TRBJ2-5	CASSLGGGSQETQYF	TGCGCCAGCAGCCTCGGCGGGGGGTCGCAAGAGACCCAGTACTTC
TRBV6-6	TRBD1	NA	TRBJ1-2	CASSTDPDRGSGYTF	TGTGCCAGCAGTACGGATCCGGACAGGGGCAGTGGCTACACCTTC
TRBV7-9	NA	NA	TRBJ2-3	CASSLVQPGGDTQYF	TGTGCCAGCAGCTTAGTTCAACCCGGGGGAGATACGCAGTATTTT
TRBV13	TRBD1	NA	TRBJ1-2	CASSLAGDRGFAFYGYTF	TGTGCCAGCAGCTTAGCAGGGGACAGGGGGTTTGCCTTCTATGGCTACACCTTC
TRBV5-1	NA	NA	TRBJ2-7	CASSLVAYEQYF	TGCGCCAGCAGCTTGGTTGCCTACGAGCAGTACTTC
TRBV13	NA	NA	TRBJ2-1	CASTDHYNEQFF	TGTGCCAGCACGGACCACTACAATGAGCAGTTCTTC
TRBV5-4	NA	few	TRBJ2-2	CASSFYHYGAGELFF	TGTGCCAGCAGCTTCTACCACTACGGGGCCGGGGAGCTGTTTTTT
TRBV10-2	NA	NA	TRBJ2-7	CASSETLTYEQYF	TGCGCCAGCAGTGAGACCCTAACCTACGAGCAGTACTTC
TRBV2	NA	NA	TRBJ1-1	CASTGGKNTEAFF	TGTGCCAGCACCGGCGGTAAGAACACTGAAGCTTTCTTT
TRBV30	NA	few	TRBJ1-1	CAWSGRNTEAFF	TGTGCCTGGAGTGGGAGGAACACTGAAGCTTTCTTT
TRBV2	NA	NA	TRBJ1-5	CASSVRGNQPQHF	TGTGCCAGCAGTGTGAGGGGTAATCAGCCCCAGCATTTT
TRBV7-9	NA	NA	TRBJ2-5	CASSPGAENPQETQYF	TGTGCCAGCAGCCCCGGAGCGGAGAATCCACAAGAGACCCAGTACTTC
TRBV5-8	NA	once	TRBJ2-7	CASSWEAGSGFGTYEQYF	TGTGCCAGCAGCTGGGAAGCGGGTTCGGGGTTTGGAACCTACGAGCAGTACTTC
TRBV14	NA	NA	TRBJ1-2	CASSQAPTPGYTF	TGTGCCAGCAGCCAAGCCCCAACACCGGGCTACACCTTC
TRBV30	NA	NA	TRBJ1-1	CAWKITANTEAFF	TGTGCCTGGAAAATAACGGCGAACACTGAAGCTTTCTTT
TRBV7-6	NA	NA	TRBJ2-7	CASSPSTGLSYEQYF	TGTGCCAGCAGCCCCAGCACTGGTCTCTCCTACGAGCAGTACTTC
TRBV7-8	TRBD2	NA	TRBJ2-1	CASSLRLAGVSYNEQFF	TGTGCCAGCAGCTTAAGACTAGCGGGGGTGTCCTACAATGAGCAGTTCTTC
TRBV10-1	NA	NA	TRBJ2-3	CASLTWDTQYF	TGCGCCAGCTTGACGTGGGATACGCAGTATTTT
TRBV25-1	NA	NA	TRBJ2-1	CASSEDGIGNEQFF	TGTGCCAGCAGTGAGGACGGTATTGGCAATGAGCAGTTCTTC
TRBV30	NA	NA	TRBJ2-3	CAWSVRGDSTDTQYF	TGTGCCTGGAGTGTACGTGGGGACAGCACAGATACGCAGTATTTT
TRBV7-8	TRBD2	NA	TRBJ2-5	CASSSRLAARGETQYF	TGTGCCAGCAGCTCCAGACTAGCGGCCAGGGGGGAGACCCAGTACTTC
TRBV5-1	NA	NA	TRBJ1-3	CASSLDGGNTIYF	TGCGCCAGCAGCTTGGATGGCGGAAACACCATATATTTT
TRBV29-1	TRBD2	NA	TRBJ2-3	CSAVKRAGGTDTQYF	TGCAGCGCTGTCAAACGAGCGGGGGGCACAGATACGCAGTATTTT
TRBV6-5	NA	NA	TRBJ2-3	CASSYVGETDTQYF	TGTGCCAGCAGTTACGTAGGGGAGACAGATACGCAGTATTTT
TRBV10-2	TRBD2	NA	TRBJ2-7	CASSGGLAGNEQYF	TGCGCCAGCAGTGGAGGACTAGCGGGAAACGAGCAGTACTTC
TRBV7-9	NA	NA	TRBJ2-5	CASSPGTGEETQYF	TGTGCCAGCAGCCCCGGGACCGGCGAAGAGACCCAGTACTTC
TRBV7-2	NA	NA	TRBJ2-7	CASSLAGRSYEQYF	TGTGCCAGCAGCTTAGCTGGACGGTCGTACGAGCAGTACTTC
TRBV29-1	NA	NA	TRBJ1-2	CSVVWQGYGYTF	TGCAGCGTTGTTTGGCAGGGCTATGGCTACACCTTC
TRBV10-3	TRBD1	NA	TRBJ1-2	CAISELGQETLNYGYTF	TGTGCCATCAGTGAGCTTGGACAGGAAACCCTTAACTATGGCTACACCTTC
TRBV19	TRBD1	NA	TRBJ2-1	CASRWTGGYNEQFF	TGTGCCAGTAGGTGGACAGGGGGCTACAATGAGCAGTTCTTC
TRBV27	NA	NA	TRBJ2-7	CASSIRGDYEQYF	TGTGCCAGCAGTATCCGGGGCGACTACGAGCAGTACTTC
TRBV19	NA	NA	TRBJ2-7	CASSFAPNSYEQYF	TGTGCCAGTAGTTTTGCTCCAAACTCCTACGAGCAGTACTTC
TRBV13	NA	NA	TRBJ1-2	CASSQGTSGYTF	TGTGCCAGCAGCCAAGGGACAAGTGGCTACACCTTC
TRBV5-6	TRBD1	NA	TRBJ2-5	CASSLGRDREETQYF	TGTGCCAGCAGCTTGGGCCGGGACAGGGAAGAGACCCAGTACTTC
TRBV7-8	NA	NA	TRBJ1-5	CASSLGGVVSNQPQHF	TGTGCCAGCAGCTTAGGGGGGGTGGTGAGCAATCAGCCCCAGCATTTT
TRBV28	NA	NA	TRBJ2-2	CASNVRGWTGELFF	TGTGCCAGCAACGTCAGAGGGTGGACCGGGGAGCTGTTTTTT
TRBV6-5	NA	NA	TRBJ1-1	CASSSTDSLNSAFF	TGTGCCAGCAGTTCCACCGACAGTTTGAATTCGGCTTTCTTT
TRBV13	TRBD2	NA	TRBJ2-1	CASSPLAGRDYNEQFF	TGTGCCAGCAGCCCCTTAGCGGGAAGAGACTACAATGAGCAGTTCTTC
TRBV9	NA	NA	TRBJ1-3	CASSVGQEGNTIYF	TGTGCCAGCAGCGTAGGTCAGGAGGGAAACACCATATATTTT
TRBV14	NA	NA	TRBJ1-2	CASSPSDYGYTF	TGTGCCAGCAGCCCATCGGACTATGGCTACACCTTC
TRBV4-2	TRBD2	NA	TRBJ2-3	CASSLSTSEKSTDTQYF	TGTGCCAGCAGCCTCTCGACTAGCGAGAAGAGCACAGATACGCAGTATTTT
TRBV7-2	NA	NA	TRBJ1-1	CASSSRGGSGEGLNTEAFF	TGTGCCAGCAGCTCTAGGGGAGGTTCAGGGGAGGGTTTGAACACTGAAGCTTTCTTT